Presented here are 32 T cell receptor beta chains from one specimen sequenced in a study of identical twins listed by TCRdb under 2016. The library was made by 5' RACE. Sequenced on an Illumina HiSeq 2000. The raw public reads went through TCRdb reprocessing: fastp at Q25, MiXCR clone calling, in-frame beta chains kept. Every entry covers one CDR3 protein and lists the most common genes and DNA from its rows. The sample records around 690,000 distinct CDR3 sequences, around 20% of which are singletons. Jointly, the top ten make up over 4% of the sample. The same sample was also studied in work on T cells expressing NK-cell markers.

What was sequenced was PBMCs. The receptors were sampled from a woman aged 18-30 years in good health.

This clonotype was detected many times. The V and J genes are TRBV12-5 and TRBJ1-2; no firm D call. Germline CDR1 and CDR2: LGHNT and FRNRAP. The V end was cut by 5 bases, the J end by 4 bases, with 11 bases between. This CDR3 spans 13 amino acids. The chain's CDR3 is CASGPGPAYGYTF. CDR3 DNA sequence: TGTGCTAGTGGTCCCGGGCCAGCCTATGGCTACACCTTC.

This chain connects TRBV28 to TRBJ2-7, with 8 nucleotides matching TRBD1. CDR1 is MDHEN, CDR2 SYDVKM, per germline. Unmatched junction bases numbered 7, after V lost 7 bases and J lost 2 bases. CDR3 length equals 14 residues. The CDR3 region has the DNA TGTGCCAGCAATCGCGTGGGACAGGCCTACGAGCAGTACTTC. It translates to CASNRVGQAYEQYF.

V gene TRBV3-1 combines with J gene TRBJ2-5, with D perhaps assigned TRBD1 or TRBD2 (5 bases each). The V end was cut by 1 base, the J end by 5 bases, with 14 bases between. The CDR3 consists of 15 residues. Per germline, CDR1 LGHDT and CDR2 YNNKEL (reference sequence). This CDR3 reads CASSQVRWDGETQYF. The CDR3 DNA reads TGTGCCAGCAGCCAAGTAAGGTGGGACGGTGAGACCCAGTACTTC.

This rearrangement joins TRBV12-3 or TRBV12-4 to TRBJ2-5, with TRBD2 matching 12 bases. The CDR3 spans 15 residues. Trimming cost V 6 bases and J 3 bases; bases outside gene matches: 5. This chain's CDR3 is CASRGGLAGKETQYF. The CDR3 nucleotides read TGTGCCAGCAGGGGGGGACTAGCGGGCAAAGAGACCCAGTACTTC.

This clonotype was seen a few times. J is TRBJ2-1 and V is TRBV24-1; D gene uncertain. The CDR3 spans 13 residues. V lost 2 bases and J 9 bases, leaving 10 bases between the germline ends. Germline assignment: CDR1 KGHDR and CDR2 SFDVKD. Here the CDR3 DNA reads TGTGCCACCAGTGATTGGGATTTACCTGAGCAGTTCTTC. Its translation: CATSDWDLPEQFF.

The V call is TRBV6-5, the J call TRBJ1-2; D perhaps matches TRBD1 (6 bases). Germline CDR1 reads MNHEY; CDR2 reads SVGAGI. This CDR3 has 15 residues. V dropped 1 base and J dropped 2 bases, with 11 bases sitting between them. CDR3 region: CASSYYRGQNYGYTF. Written as DNA, the CDR3 is TGTGCCAGCAGTTACTACCGGGGGCAGAACTATGGCTACACCTTC.

Turning to this clonotype: This may come from a read error, since a much larger clone is one base off. This chain links TRBV5-5 with TRBJ2-5; D not certain. The CDR3 sequence is 13 residues long. V dropped 2 bases and J dropped 0 bases, with 5 bases sitting between them. Germline CDR1 and CDR2: SGHKS and YYEKEE (reference sequence). CDR3 loop: CASSFGDQETQYF. CDR3 nucleotides: TGTGCCAGCAGCTTTGGGGACCAAGAGACCCAGTACTTC. Drawing the rest from reference TRBV5-5 and TRBJ2-5, the complete variable domain is DAGVTQSPTHLIKTRGQQVTLRCSPISGHKSVSWYQQVLGQGPQFIFQYYEKEERGRGNFPDRFSARQFPNYSSELNVNALLLGDSALYLCASSFGDQETQYFGPGTRLLVL.

This clonotype was seen more than once but under ten times. V gene TRBV27 combines with J gene TRBJ2-1; D not resolved. The CDR3 has 14 residues. V shed 6 bases and J shed 8 bases, with 17 bases lying between them. CDR1 MNHEY and CDR2 SMNVEV come from the germline V gene (reference sequence). CDR3 coding DNA: TGTGCCAGCAGCCCTAGGGCTGATCCTTATGAGCAGTTCTTC. This sequence encodes CASSPRADPYEQFF.

The DNA for the CDR3 is TGCAGTGCTAGGGAAAGCGGCGGGACAGATACGCAGTATTTT. Translated: CSARESGGTDTQYF. This chain links TRBV20-1 with TRBJ2-3, with D possibly TRBD2 on 5 matching bases. Germline CDR1 reads DFQATT; CDR2 reads SNEGSKA (reference sequence). This CDR3 region has 14 residues. V lost 3 bases and J 3 bases, leaving 13 bases between the germline ends.

The V call is TRBV18, the J call TRBJ2-7, with D possibly matching TRBD1 (6 bases). Germline assignment: CDR1 KGHSH and CDR2 LQKENI. The germline V and J ends were trimmed by 2 bases and 0 bases, with 14 bases remaining between them. The CDR3 contains 16 residues. CDR3 loop: CASSPIGGASSYEQYF. The CDR3 DNA follows: TGTGCCAGCTCACCAATTGGGGGCGCGAGCTCCTACGAGCAGTACTTC.

This clonotype was observed a handful of times. The rearrangement links TRBV10-3 to TRBJ1-2; D might be TRBD1 (5 bases). Germline V lookup: CDR1 ENHRY, CDR2 SYGVKD. The CDR3 is 14 amino acids. V was shortened by 0 bases and J by 9 bases, with 14 bases between the two germline ends. The CDR3 DNA reads as TGTGCCATCAGTGAGTCAGCAGGGAAGGATAGCTACACCTTC. Translation: CAISESAGKDSYTF.

This chain links TRBV6-1 with TRBJ2-2; 7 bases agree with TRBD1. The germline gives CDR1 MNHNS, CDR2 SASEGT. The CDR3 spans 16 residues. V shed 6 bases, J shed 3 bases, and the junction held 10 bases outside the gene matches. The CDR3 bases are TGTGCCAGCAGCCCAACCCCGACAGGGTACACCGGGGAGCTGTTTTTT. It yields the protein CASSPTPTGYTGELFF.

V is TRBV13 and J is TRBJ1-2; 9 nucleotides match TRBD1. J gave up 2 bases and V 5 bases, and 9 bases lay outside the gene matches. This CDR3 comprises 16 residues. Germline lookup yields CDR1 PRHDT and CDR2 FYEKMQ (reference sequence). In DNA form, the CDR3 reads TGTGCCAGCAGCCCGGGACAGGGAAGTTCGAACTATGGCTACACCTTC. Its translation: CASSPGQGSSNYGYTF.

CDR3 loop: CASSPPVRDEQYF. In DNA, the CDR3 is TGTGCCAGCTCACCACCGGTTCGGGACGAGCAGTACTTC. The V call is TRBV18, the J call TRBJ2-7; D uncertain. The CDR3 is made up of 13 amino acids. Trimming cost V 0 bases and J 5 bases, with 8 bases left between them. Germline loops: CDR1 KGHSH, CDR2 LQKENI.

The table lists this clonotype with a few counts. The chain joins TRBV15 to TRBJ2-4, with D hard to call. Germline lookup yields CDR1 LNHNV and CDR2 YYDKDF (reference sequence). The CDR3 runs to 13 residues. Trimming took off 5 bases at V and 1 base at J, with 6 bases between the two ends. This chain's CDR3 is CATSDGAKNIQYF. CDR3 sequence (DNA): TGTGCCACCAGCGACGGGGCCAAAAACATTCAGTACTTC.

This chain uses TRBV27 with TRBJ1-1; 7 positions agree with TRBD1. The CDR3 has 16 amino acids. With 4 bases clipped from V and 5 bases from J, the junction kept 13 bases outside the gene matches. Germline CDR1 reads MNHEY; CDR2 reads SMNVEV (reference sequence). CDR3 nucleotides: TGTGCCAGCAGTTCCAGGGGGGGGGGTCGGTCGACTGAAGCTTTCTTT. Protein sequence: CASSSRGGGRSTEAFF.

The chain employs TRBV7-2 and TRBJ2-5; the match to TRBD2 covers 13 bases. The V segment lost 0 bases and the J segment 1 base; nucleotides outside the gene matches: 14. CDR1 SGHTA and CDR2 FQGNSA come from the germline V gene. This CDR3 comprises 21 residues. CDR3 sequence (DNA): TGTGCCAGCAGCTTAGCGCAGAAGGGACTAGCGGGGCCAAGAGGCCAAGAGACCCAGTACTTC. Amino acids: CASSLAQKGLAGPRGQETQYF. The full variable domain, its missing parts supplied by reference TRBV7-2 and TRBJ2-5, is GAGVSQSPSNKVTEKGKDVELRCDPISGHTALYWYRQSLGQGLEFLIYFQGNSAPDKSGLPSDRFSAERTGGSVSTLTIQRTQQEDSAVYLCASSLAQKGLAGPRGQETQYFGPGTRLLVL.

This clonotype was seen a handful of times. The chain combines TRBV29-1 with TRBJ2-3, with a tentative D call TRBD2 (6 bases). CDR1 is SQVTM and CDR2 is ANQGSEA in the germline V gene. The CDR3 loop spans 14 amino acids. V dropped 6 bases and J dropped 0 bases, with 13 bases sitting between them. Here the CDR3 reads CSVQGLLSTDTQYF. CDR3 in DNA: TGCAGCGTCCAAGGACTACTTAGCACAGATACGCAGTATTTT.

The J gene is TRBJ2-6, the V gene TRBV5-1; no definite D call. Germline V gene lookup returns CDR1 SGHRS and CDR2 YFSETQ. CDR3 length equals 14 residues. Trimming took 6 bases from V and 2 from J, leaving 9 bases between them. CDR3 region: CASNESPGANVLTF. The CDR3 nucleotides are TGCGCCAGCAACGAATCCCCTGGGGCCAACGTCCTGACTTTC.

This clonotype has just a few counts. This rearrangement joins TRBV6-1 to TRBJ2-7; possible D gene TRBD2, 6 bases. Germline loops: CDR1 MNHNS, CDR2 SASEGT. V was shortened by 6 bases and J by 0 bases, with 12 bases between the two germline ends. This CDR3 is built from 14 residues. CDR3 DNA: TGTGCCAGCAGGCATCGGGGGAGCTCCTACGAGCAGTACTTC. Its protein is CASRHRGSSYEQYF.

This clonotype was picked up a small number of times. This sequence joins TRBV20-1 and TRBJ2-3, with D hard to call. From germline, CDR1 is DFQATT and CDR2 SNEGSKA (reference sequence). The CDR3 spans 10 residues. V was clipped by 6 bases and J by 8 bases, with 9 bases between them. The CDR3 is CSAAAATQYF. Here the CDR3 DNA reads TGCAGTGCGGCCGCGGCTACGCAGTATTTT.

The sample holds a few counts of this clonotype. V gene TRBV29-1 combines with J gene TRBJ2-7; D gene uncertain. V was pared by 5 bases and J by 3 bases, with 23 bases between. The CDR3 runs 16 residues. CDR1 and CDR2 (germline): SQVTM, ANQGSEA. CDR3 DNA sequence: TGCAGCGTTTCGTCGGACGAGGTAGGGCCACGCTACGAGCAGTACTTC. Residues: CSVSSDEVGPRYEQYF.

This clonotype has just a few counts. CDR3 sequence reads: CSVRGWRSYNEQFF. In DNA form, the CDR3 reads TGCAGCGTGAGGGGTTGGAGGTCCTACAATGAGCAGTTCTTC. J is TRBJ2-1 and V is TRBV29-1; D possibly uses TRBD1 or TRBD2 (5 bases each). Between the trimmed V and J ends, which lost 6 bases and 1 base, there was a span of 13 bases. This CDR3 region has 14 residues. CDR1 is SQVTM and CDR2 is ANQGSEA in the germline V gene.

The table lists this clonotype with a few counts. V usage is TRBV24-1 and J usage is TRBJ2-7, with D perhaps matching TRBD2 (6 bases). The V end lost 12 bases, the J end lost 6 bases, and 20 bases lay between the germline ends. The CDR3 spans 13 residues. The germline V gene encodes CDR1 KGHDR and CDR2 SFDVKD. The CDR3 DNA is TGTGCCGCCTGCCGGGGGAGTCGGGGCGAGCAGTACTTC. Amino acids: CAACRGSRGEQYF.

This clonotype was seen a handful of times. V gene TRBV10-3 combines with J gene TRBJ1-1; D is ambiguous. In germline, CDR1 is ENHRY, CDR2 SYGVKD. The CDR3 is 13 amino acids. V lost 7 bases and J lost 0, with 9 bases in between. The CDR3, as DNA: TGTGCCATCAAGGACTATCTGAACACTGAAGCTTTCTTT. Residues: CAIKDYLNTEAFF.

The sample holds many counts of this clonotype. The genes are TRBV12-3 or TRBV12-4 and TRBJ1-2, with 9 bases matching TRBD1. The CDR3 is 13 amino acids. Losses at the gene ends were 4 bases for V and 6 bases for J; bases not matched to a gene: 3. CDR3 nucleotide sequence: TGTGCCAGCAGTTGGGGGACAGGGAATGGCTACACCTTC. Residues: CASSWGTGNGYTF.

This clonotype was observed a few times. This chain links TRBV5-1 with TRBJ2-3; tentative D call: TRBD2 (7 bases). Looked up from germline, CDR1 is SGHRS and CDR2 is YFSETQ. V lost 9 bases, J lost 0 bases, and 14 bases lay in between. The length of the CDR3 is 14 residues. CDR3 amino acids: CATGGQGSTDTQYF. The CDR3 DNA reads as TGCGCCACCGGGGGGCAGGGGAGCACAGATACGCAGTATTTT.

J is TRBJ2-1 and V is TRBV7-7; TRBD2 might be the D (6 bases). The length of the CDR3 is 15 residues. CDR1 is SSHAT and CDR2 is FNYEAQ in the germline V gene (reference sequence). With 3 bases removed from V and 5 bases from J, the gap between germline ends came to 14 bases. The CDR3 spells CASSLNRAGNNEQFF. The CDR3 region has the DNA TGTGCCAGCAGCTTGAATCGGGCGGGGAACAATGAGCAGTTCTTC. Drawing the rest from reference TRBV7-7 and TRBJ2-1, the complete variable domain is GAGVSQSPRYKVTKRGQDVTLRCDPISSHATLYWYQQALGQGPEFLTYFNYEAQPDKSGLPSDRFSAERPEGSISTLTIQRTEQRDSAMYRCASSLNRAGNNEQFFGPGTRLTVL.

Only a few counts were recorded for this clonotype. The chain combines TRBV29-1 with TRBJ2-6; D may match TRBD1 or TRBD2 (5 bases each). Germline V gene data show CDR1 as SQVTM and CDR2 as ANQGSEA. The CDR3 is made up of 19 amino acids. V was pared by 6 bases and J by 0 bases, with 24 bases between. The chain's CDR3 is CSVPLGVAVPGSGANVLTF. CDR3 coding DNA: TGCAGCGTCCCCCTGGGGGTGGCGGTCCCGGGCTCTGGGGCCAACGTCCTGACTTTC. The complete variable domain, with remaining parts taken from reference TRBV29-1 and TRBJ2-6, reads SAVISQKPSRDICQRGTSLTIQCQVDSQVTMMFWYRQQPGQSLTLIATANQGSEATYESGFVIDKFPISRPNLTFSTLTVSNMSPEDSSIYLCSVPLGVAVPGSGANVLTFGAGSRLTVL.

This clonotype was seen at least ten times. V is TRBV20-1 and J is TRBJ2-3, with D perhaps TRBD1 or TRBD2 (5 bases each). The CDR3 is 11 amino acids. Germline V CDR1 and CDR2: DFQATT, SNEGSKA (reference sequence). V was clipped by 5 bases and J by 6 bases, with 9 bases between them. The DNA of the CDR3 is TGCAGTGCTTCCTGGGGGGATACGCAGTATTTT. As protein: CSASWGDTQYF.

This rearrangement joins TRBV20-1 to TRBJ2-1; no definite D call. Trimming took off 5 bases at V and 8 bases at J, with 13 bases between the two ends. CDR3 size: 12 residues. CDR1 and CDR2 from the germline V gene are DFQATT and SNEGSKA (reference sequence). CDR3: CSAGKSKDEQFF. In nucleotides, the CDR3 is TGCAGTGCTGGTAAGAGTAAGGATGAGCAGTTCTTC.

The chain joins TRBV5-1 to TRBJ1-2; D ambiguous. V was trimmed by 4 bases and J by 8 bases, leaving 15 bases between them. The CDR3 is 13 amino acids. Germline loops: CDR1 SGHRS, CDR2 YFSETQ. In nucleotides, the CDR3 is TGCGCCAGCAGCCAAATAATCGGTTGGGGCTACACCTTC. Translation gives CASSQIIGWGYTF.